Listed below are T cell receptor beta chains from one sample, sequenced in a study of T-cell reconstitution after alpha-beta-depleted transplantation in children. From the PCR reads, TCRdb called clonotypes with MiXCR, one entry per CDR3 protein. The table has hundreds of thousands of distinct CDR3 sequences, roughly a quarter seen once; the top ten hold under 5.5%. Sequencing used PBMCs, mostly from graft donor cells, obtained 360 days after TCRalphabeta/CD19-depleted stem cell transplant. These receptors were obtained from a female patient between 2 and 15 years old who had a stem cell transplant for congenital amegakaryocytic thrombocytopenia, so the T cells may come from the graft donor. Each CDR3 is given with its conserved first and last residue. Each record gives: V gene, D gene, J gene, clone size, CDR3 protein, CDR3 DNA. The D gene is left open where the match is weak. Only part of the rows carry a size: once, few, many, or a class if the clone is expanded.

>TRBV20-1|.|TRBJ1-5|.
CSSQGGRNSNQPQHF
TGCAGTAGCCAAGGGGGGAGAAATAGCAATCAGCCCCAGCATTTT
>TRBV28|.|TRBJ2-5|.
CASSNLGETQYF
TGTGCCAGCAGTAACCTCGGGGAGACCCAGTACTTC
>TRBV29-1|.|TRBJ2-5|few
CSVETSALGETQYF
TGCAGCGTTGAAACTAGTGCCTTAGGAGAGACCCAGTACTTC
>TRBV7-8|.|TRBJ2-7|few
CASSLVDPFQSSYEQYF
TGTGCCAGCAGCTTAGTGGACCCCTTTCAGAGCTCCTACGAGCAGTACTTC
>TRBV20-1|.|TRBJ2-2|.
CSAGSSLAGELFF
TGCAGTGCTGGATCGAGTTTGGCCGGGGAGCTGTTTTTT
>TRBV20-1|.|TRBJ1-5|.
CSARDPEGRRAQPQHF
TGCAGTGCTAGAGATCCGGAGGGTAGGAGAGCTCAGCCCCAGCATTTT
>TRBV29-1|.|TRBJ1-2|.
CSVEDTGWQGYTF
TGCAGCGTTGAAGATACCGGGTGGCAGGGCTACACCTTC
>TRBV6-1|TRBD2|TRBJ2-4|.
CASRKGLGGNIQYF
TGTGCCAGCAGAAAGGGACTAGGGGGAAACATTCAGTACTTC
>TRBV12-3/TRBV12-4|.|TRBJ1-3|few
CASTPRGGSGNTIYF
TGTGCCAGCACTCCTCGAGGCGGCTCTGGAAACACCATATATTTT
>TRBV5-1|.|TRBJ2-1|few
CASSREGGGRNEQFF
TGCGCCAGCAGCCGCGAGGGGGGGGGCAGGAATGAGCAGTTCTTC
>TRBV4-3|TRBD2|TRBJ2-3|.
CASSLGTSGYTQYF
TGCGCCAGCAGCCTCGGGACTAGCGGTTATACGCAGTATTTT
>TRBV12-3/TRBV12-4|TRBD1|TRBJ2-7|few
CASRPDRGSDHEQYF
TGTGCCAGCAGACCTGACAGGGGTTCGGACCACGAGCAGTACTTC
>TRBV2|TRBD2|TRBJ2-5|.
CASSERRPGGTQYF
TGTGCCAGCAGTGAACGTCGTCCGGGGGGGACCCAGTACTTC
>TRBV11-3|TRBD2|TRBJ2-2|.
CASSPKGGGASGELFF
TGTGCCAGCAGCCCAAAAGGCGGGGGGGCCTCCGGGGAGCTGTTTTTT
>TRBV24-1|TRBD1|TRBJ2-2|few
CATSKRDRDTGELFF
TGTGCCACCAGTAAACGGGACAGGGACACCGGGGAGCTGTTTTTT
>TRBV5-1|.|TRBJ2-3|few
CASSGQGSTDTQYF
TGCGCCAGCAGCGGCCAGGGAAGCACAGATACGCAGTATTTT
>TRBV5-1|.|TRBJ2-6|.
CASSRGALSGANVLTF
TGCGCCAGCAGCCGTGGGGCCCTCTCTGGGGCCAACGTCCTGACTTTC
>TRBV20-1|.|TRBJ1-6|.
CSASSQLNSPLHF
TGCAGTGCTAGCTCTCAGCTTAATTCACCCCTCCACTTT
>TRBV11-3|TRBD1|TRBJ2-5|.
CASSTRTGGIETQYF
TGTGCCAGCAGCACCCGGACAGGGGGGATTGAGACCCAGTACTTC
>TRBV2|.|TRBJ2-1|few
CASSEDRWYNEQFF
TGTGCCAGCAGTGAAGACAGGTGGTACAATGAGCAGTTCTTC
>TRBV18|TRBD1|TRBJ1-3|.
CASSPQPTGGSSGNTIYF
TGTGCCAGCTCACCACAACCGACAGGGGGGAGCTCTGGAAACACCATATATTTT
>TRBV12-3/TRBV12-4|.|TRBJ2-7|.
CASSHTLEPHEQYF
TGTGCCAGCAGTCATACTCTCGAGCCGCACGAGCAGTACTTC
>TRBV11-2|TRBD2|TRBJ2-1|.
CASSIGGGAYNEQFF
TGTGCCAGCAGCATAGGCGGGGGGGCATACAATGAGCAGTTCTTC
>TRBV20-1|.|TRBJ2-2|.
CSARRLGPGELFF
TGCAGTGCTAGAAGACTAGGGCCCGGGGAGCTGTTTTTT
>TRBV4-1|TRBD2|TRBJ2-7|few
CASSQGPSGMYEQYF
TGCGCCAGCAGCCAAGGCCCTAGCGGGATGTACGAGCAGTACTTC
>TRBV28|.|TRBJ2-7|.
CASSLFRGGVGYEQYF
TGTGCCAGCAGTTTATTCAGGGGAGGTGTCGGGTACGAGCAGTACTTC
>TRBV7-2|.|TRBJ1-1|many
CASSFLWVNTEAFF
TGTGCCAGCAGCTTCCTATGGGTGAACACTGAAGCTTTCTTT
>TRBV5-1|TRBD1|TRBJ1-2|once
CASRQLWDRGLGGYTF
TGCGCCAGCAGACAGCTCTGGGACAGGGGGCTCGGTGGCTACACCTTC
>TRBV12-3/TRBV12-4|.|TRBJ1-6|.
CASSSRTVNSSPLHF
TGTGCCAGCAGTTCCCGGACAGTTAATAGTTCACCCCTCCACTTT
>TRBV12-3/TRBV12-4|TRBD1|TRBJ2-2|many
CASSRQGNTGELFF
TGTGCCAGCAGTAGACAGGGGAACACCGGGGAGCTGTTTTTT
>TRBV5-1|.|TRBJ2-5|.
CASSFRAGEKTQYF
TGCGCCAGCAGCTTCCGGGCCGGTGAGAAGACCCAGTACTTC
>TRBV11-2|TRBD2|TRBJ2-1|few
CASSFSGSGSREQFF
TGTGCCAGCAGCTTTTCTGGTAGCGGGAGTCGTGAGCAGTTCTTC
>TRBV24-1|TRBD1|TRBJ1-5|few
CATSDSQDRDPNQPQHF
TGTGCCACCAGTGATTCCCAGGACAGGGACCCCAATCAGCCCCAGCATTTT
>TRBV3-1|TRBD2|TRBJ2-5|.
CASSPYVWAGGKETQYF
TGTGCCAGCAGCCCGTATGTGTGGGCGGGGGGGAAAGAGACCCAGTACTTC
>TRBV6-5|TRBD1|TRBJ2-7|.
CASSYRQGPYEQYF
TGTGCCAGCAGTTACCGACAGGGCCCCTACGAGCAGTACTTC
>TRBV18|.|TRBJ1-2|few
CASSSDVYSNYGYTF
TGTGCCAGCTCCTCGGACGTCTACTCTAACTATGGCTACACCTTC
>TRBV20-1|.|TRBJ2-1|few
CSARGRIYSYNEQFF
TGCAGTGCTAGGGGCAGAATTTACTCCTACAATGAGCAGTTCTTC
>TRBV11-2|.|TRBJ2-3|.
CASSDTGSYGRYAQYF
TGTGCCAGCAGCGATACAGGTTCATACGGCAGATATGCGCAGTATTTT
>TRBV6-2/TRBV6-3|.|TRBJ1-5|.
CASSYSQLQRNQPQHF
TGTGCCAGCAGTTACTCGCAGTTACAGCGCAATCAGCCCCAGCATTTT
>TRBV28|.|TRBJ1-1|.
CASIQGTSNTEAFF
TGTGCCAGCATTCAGGGGACTAGCAACACTGAAGCTTTCTTT
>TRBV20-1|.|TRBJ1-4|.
CSARTTIAGKLFF
TGCAGTGCTAGAACTACTATCGCGGGGAAACTGTTTTTT
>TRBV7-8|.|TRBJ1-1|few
CASSLVKGTEAFF
TGTGCCAGCAGCTTAGTAAAGGGCACTGAAGCTTTCTTT
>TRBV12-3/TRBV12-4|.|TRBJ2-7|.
CASKSQDTYEQYF
TGTGCCAGCAAATCCCAGGATACCTACGAGCAGTACTTC
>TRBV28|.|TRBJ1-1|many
CASSLRGLNTEAFF
TGTGCCAGCAGTTTAAGGGGCTTGAACACTGAAGCTTTCTTT
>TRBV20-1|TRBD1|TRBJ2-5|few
CSFKTGGRETQYF
TGCAGCTTTAAGACAGGGGGTAGGGAGACCCAGTACTTC
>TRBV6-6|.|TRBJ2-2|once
CASADGELFF
TGTGCCAGCGCCGACGGGGAGCTGTTTTTT
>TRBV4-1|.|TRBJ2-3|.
CASSQPPALGTDTQYF
TGCGCCAGCAGCCAACCCCCGGCCCTTGGAACAGATACGCAGTATTTT
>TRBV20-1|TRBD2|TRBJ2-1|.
CSARDPSGVSYNEQFF
TGCAGTGCTAGAGACCCTAGCGGGGTTTCCTACAATGAGCAGTTCTTC
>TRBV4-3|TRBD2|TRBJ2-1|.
CASSLWTSGRSNEQFF
TGCGCCAGCAGCCTATGGACTAGCGGGAGGAGCAATGAGCAGTTCTTC
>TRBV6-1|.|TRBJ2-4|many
CASSPPGLAKNIQYF
TGTGCCAGCAGTCCCCCAGGGTTAGCCAAAAACATTCAGTACTTC
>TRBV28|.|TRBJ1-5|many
CASSLPDPYQPQHF
TGTGCCAGCAGTTTACCCGACCCATATCAGCCCCAGCATTTT
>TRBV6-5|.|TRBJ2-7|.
CASSYEGRKVPVYEQYF
TGTGCCAGCAGTTACGAGGGACGAAAGGTTCCGGTCTACGAGCAGTACTTC